A single sample is the source of the 25 T cell receptor beta chains below, sequenced in a study of molecular identifiers for immune sequencing clone quantification. MiXCR was run by TCRdb on the PCR reads, yielding one entry per CDR3 protein. The profile shows some 650,000 distinct CDR3 sequences, 15% to 20% of them singletons. Sequenced input: naive CD8+ T cells from blood, with Jurkat cell RNA spiked in. Subset specified: FACS-sorted CD8+CD4-CCR7+CD45RA+ naive T cells. These receptors originate from a human donor in good health. Some libraries in this study had Jurkat cell RNA spiked in.

The genes are TRBV4-2 and TRBJ2-3; 10 bases line up with TRBD1. The CDR3 covers 19 residues. Germline CDR1 LGHNA, CDR2 YNFKEQ. J lost 1 base, V lost 2 bases, and 12 bases had no gene match. CDR3 amino acids: CASSQLTFGTGVGTDTQYF. The CDR3 DNA follows: TGTGCCAGCAGCCAATTAACCTTCGGGACAGGGGTTGGCACAGATACGCAGTATTTT.

In regard to this clonotype: One base away lies a much larger clone, so this may be a sequencing read error. The chain combines TRBV5-4 with TRBJ2-7, with 11 bases aligning to TRBD2. CDR1 is SGHNT and CDR2 is YYREEE in the germline V gene (reference sequence). This CDR3 has 15 residues. CDR3 amino acids: CASSFYSGGAYERYF. The DNA for the CDR3 is TGTGCCAGCAGCTTTTATAGCGGGGGGGCTTACGAGCGGTACTTC.

This clonotype was seen only a few times. The rearrangement joins TRBV18 to TRBJ1-6, with D perhaps matching TRBD1 (6 bases). The length of the CDR3 is 18 residues. Germline assignment: CDR1 KGHSH and CDR2 LQKENI. The ends were cut back, 1 base at V and 0 bases at J, with 13 bases in the middle. The CDR3: CASSPRSRGSSYNSPLHF. The CDR3 nucleotides read TGTGCCAGCTCACCACGGTCCAGGGGAAGCTCCTATAATTCACCCCTCCACTTT.

This clonotype was counted at least ten times. The chain carries TRBV27 and TRBJ2-5; the D gene is possibly TRBD2 (6 bases). The CDR3 runs 14 residues. Trimming stripped 6 bases from V and 2 bases from J, with 13 bases between. The germline gives CDR1 MNHEY, CDR2 SMNVEV (reference sequence). CDR3 loop: CASSPIAVQETQYF. CDR3 coding DNA: TGTGCCAGCAGCCCCATAGCGGTACAAGAGACCCAGTACTTC.

This clonotype turned up a few times. This chain uses TRBV7-9 with TRBJ2-5; 7 bases align to TRBD2. V gave up 1 base and J gave up 5 bases; unmatched junction bases: 10. This CDR3 has 16 amino acids. In germline, CDR1 is SEHNR, CDR2 FQNEAQ (reference sequence). In nucleotides, the CDR3 is TGTGCCAGCAGCTTAGTGCTCGGCGGGAGCTTGGAGACCCAGTACTTC. This translates into CASSLVLGGSLETQYF.

This clonotype has at least ten counts. This CDR3 reads CASSQDPRGSYSPLHF. The DNA of the CDR3 is TGCGCCAGCAGCCAAGATCCCAGGGGTTCGTATTCACCCCTCCACTTT. This chain joins TRBV4-1 and TRBJ1-6; D is perhaps TRBD1 (6 bases). The CDR3 spans 16 residues. The ends were cut back, 0 bases at V and 8 bases at J, with 14 bases in the middle. Per germline, CDR1 MGHRA and CDR2 YSYEKL.

At least ten counts were recorded for this clonotype. The chain recombines TRBV6-1 with TRBJ1-5; perhaps TRBD1 as D (5 bases). Trimming pared 4 bases from V and 6 bases from J, leaving 10 bases between. This CDR3 has 13 residues. The germline V gene encodes CDR1 MNHNS and CDR2 SASEGT. CDR3: CASSVSGGQPQHF. CDR3 nucleotide sequence: TGTGCCAGCAGTGTAAGCGGGGGTCAGCCCCAGCATTTT.

This clonotype appeared many times. The V gene is TRBV27, the J gene TRBJ1-2, with D perhaps TRBD1 (6 bases). The CDR3 has 15 amino acids. With 2 bases removed from V and 4 bases from J, the gap between germline ends came to 14 bases. In germline, CDR1 is MNHEY, CDR2 SMNVEV (reference sequence). As DNA, the CDR3 is TGTGCCAGCAGTTTAAGGCAGGGGATGCTCTATGGCTACACCTTC. Protein sequence: CASSLRQGMLYGYTF.

This clonotype was counted many times. The chain links TRBV11-2 to TRBJ2-3, with unresolved D. This CDR3 has 16 residues. In germline, CDR1 is SGHAT, CDR2 FQNNGV. Trimming stripped 7 bases from V and 2 bases from J, with 19 bases between. The CDR3 sequence is CASTHTYDPYTDTQYF. CDR3 nucleotide sequence: TGTGCCAGCACCCACACCTATGACCCATACACAGATACGCAGTATTTT.

At least ten counts were recorded for this clonotype. The gene calls are TRBV13 and TRBJ2-3, with D hard to call. Trimming stripped 1 base from V and 4 bases from J, with 12 bases between. CDR3 length: 15 amino acids. The germline gives CDR1 PRHDT, CDR2 FYEKMQ (reference sequence). DNA for the CDR3: TGTGCCAGCAGCTTAGAGCTAGTGGGTTCAGATACGCAGTATTTT. It specifies CASSLELVGSDTQYF.

The sample holds many counts of this clonotype. V and J are TRBV7-2 and TRBJ1-2; D is ambiguous. The V gene's germline CDR1 is SGHTA and CDR2 FQGNSA. The CDR3 spans 13 residues. Trimming cost V 4 bases and J 3 bases, with 9 bases left between them. The CDR3: CASSSPEDYGYTF. The DNA for the CDR3 is TGTGCCAGCAGCTCCCCAGAAGACTATGGCTACACCTTC.

This clonotype was seen only a few times. This chain links TRBV7-8 with TRBJ2-2, with D hard to call. The CDR3 runs 15 residues. Germline values: CDR1 SGHVS, CDR2 FQNEAQ. Trimming left V 5 bases short and J 4 bases short, with 14 bases between. CDR3 region: CASSTWTETTGELFF. In nucleotides, the CDR3 is TGTGCCAGCAGCACCTGGACGGAAACCACCGGGGAGCTGTTTTTT.

This clonotype was seen a few times. This sequence joins TRBV7-9 and TRBJ2-1; 12 bases are shared with TRBD2. V lost 1 base and J lost 10; bases outside the gene matches: 8. Germline-derived CDR1 and CDR2 are SEHNR and FQNEAQ (reference sequence). The CDR3 spans 16 residues. The CDR3 sequence is CASSLEPSGREREQFF. The DNA for the CDR3 is TGTGCCAGCAGCTTAGAGCCTAGCGGGAGGGAGAGGGAGCAGTTCTTC.

In its sample, this clonotype was seen many times. The chain links TRBV6-1 to TRBJ1-1, with D perhaps matching TRBD1 (5 bases). The length of the CDR3 is 18 residues. The V and J ends lost 7 bases and 3 bases respectively, with 27 bases between them. Germline V gene lookup returns CDR1 MNHNS and CDR2 SASEGT. The chain's CDR3 is CASKEMARLGTQYTEAFF. The CDR3 DNA reads TGTGCCAGCAAGGAAATGGCCAGGTTGGGGACGCAGTACACTGAAGCTTTCTTT.

This clonotype was seen at least ten times. The chain has TRBV27 and TRBJ2-3; either TRBD1 or TRBD2 may fit D (5 bases each). Trimming shortened V by 5 bases and J by 0 bases, and 15 bases separated the two germline ends. The germline V gene has CDR1 MNHEY and CDR2 SMNVEV (reference sequence). The CDR3 spans 16 residues. The CDR3 DNA reads TGTGCCAGCAGTATTGGGACGAGAACTAGCACAGATACGCAGTATTTT. It yields the protein CASSIGTRTSTDTQYF.

The chain couples TRBV27 to TRBJ2-6, with D uncertain. CDR3 length: 15 amino acids. Per germline, CDR1 MNHEY and CDR2 SMNVEV (reference sequence). The germline V and J ends were trimmed by 7 bases and 2 bases, with 12 bases remaining between them. The DNA for the CDR3 is TGTGCCAGCAAAATAGGGTACCCTGGGGCCAACGTCCTGACTTTC. Amino acid sequence: CASKIGYPGANVLTF.

This clonotype appeared many times. This rearrangement joins TRBV15 to TRBJ2-6; no clear D gene. Trimming shortened V by 2 bases and J by 4 bases, and 12 bases separated the two germline ends. Germline V gene lookup returns CDR1 LNHNV and CDR2 YYDKDF (reference sequence). The CDR3 spans 16 residues. CDR3 residues: CATSRSPGSGANVLTF. The CDR3 DNA reads as TGTGCCACCAGCAGATCCCCGGGCTCGGGGGCCAACGTCCTGACTTTC.

This clonotype was detected many times. The chain joins TRBV12-3 or TRBV12-4 to TRBJ2-7, with D tentatively TRBD1 or TRBD2 (5 bases each). This CDR3 has 14 amino acids. V was pared by 4 bases and J by 3 bases, with 13 bases between. The CDR3 DNA reads as TGTGCCAGCAGTTGGGGACCGAGCCTCTACGAGCAGTACTTC. Residues: CASSWGPSLYEQYF.

The chain is built from TRBV12-3 or TRBV12-4 and TRBJ2-7; 7 bases agree with TRBD1. CDR3 length: 14 amino acids. After removal of 6 bases from V and 6 bases from J, the junction contained 11 bases not matched to a gene. CDR3 sequence (DNA): TGTGCCAGCAGACCCAGGACAGGAAAAGGCGAGCAGTACTTC. It yields the protein CASRPRTGKGEQYF.

This clonotype appeared a few times. In DNA, the CDR3 is TGTGCCAGCAGGCCGGGACAGGGTGGAGTAGGCGAGTTCTTC. Protein: CASRPGQGGVGEFF. J is TRBJ2-1 and V is TRBV2, with TRBD1 identical over 9 bases. This CDR3 comprises 14 residues. After removal of 6 bases from V and 14 bases from J, the junction contained 14 bases not matched to a gene. Looked up from germline, CDR1 is SNHLY and CDR2 is FYNNEI.

In its sample, this clonotype was seen many times. The rearrangement links TRBV10-3 to TRBJ2-3; 8 positions agree with TRBD1. CDR1 and CDR2 (germline): ENHRY, SYGVKD. Losses at the gene ends were 2 bases for V and 0 bases for J; bases not matched to a gene: 7. The CDR3 contains 17 residues. CDR3 DNA sequence: TGTGCCATCAGTGAGAAGACAGGGGATGATAGCACAGATACGCAGTATTTT. This encodes CAISEKTGDDSTDTQYF.

This clonotype was counted at least ten times. The chain has TRBV4-3 and TRBJ2-3; no definite D call. This CDR3 is 13 amino acids long. Looked up from germline, CDR1 is LGHNA and CDR2 is YSLEER. V was pared by 0 bases and J by 4 bases, with 5 bases between. The CDR3 coding sequence is TGCGCCAGCAGCCAAGACTCACCAGATACGCAGTATTTT. Protein: CASSQDSPDTQYF.

This sequence joins TRBV7-9 and TRBJ2-2; 9 bases are a match to TRBD2. V lost 5 bases, J lost 3 bases, and 19 bases stayed unmatched. The CDR3 has 20 residues. The germline gives CDR1 SEHNR, CDR2 FQNEAQ (reference sequence). Here the CDR3 DNA reads TGTGCCAGCAGCGCTAGTATGGCTGGCGGGAGGGCCGTGGACACCGGGGAGCTGTTTTTT. Translating it yields CASSASMAGGRAVDTGELFF. The entire variable domain, with the rest obtained from reference TRBV7-9 and TRBJ2-2, is as follows: DTGVSQNPRHKITKRGQNVTFRCDPISEHNRLYWYRQTLGQGPEFLTYFQNEAQLEKSRLLSDRFSAERPKGSFSTLEIQRTEQGDSAMYLCASSASMAGGRAVDTGELFFGEGSRLTVL.

This clonotype has a count of ten or more. This chain connects TRBV27 to TRBJ1-5, with no clear D. This CDR3 contains 12 residues. Germline CDR1 reads MNHEY; CDR2 reads SMNVEV (reference sequence). Trimming shortened V by 6 bases and J by 7 bases, and 10 bases separated the two germline ends. The CDR3, as DNA: TGTGCCAGCAGAACTATGGGACAGCCCCAGCATTTT. Its protein product is CASRTMGQPQHF.

This clonotype was counted between two and nine times. This chain connects TRBV5-1 to TRBJ2-7; 9 nucleotides match TRBD1. The CDR3 loop spans 16 amino acids. The V and J ends lost 1 base and 2 bases, in that order; junction bases with no gene match: 7. The germline V gene has CDR1 SGHRS and CDR2 YFSETQ. The CDR3 DNA sequence: TGCGCCAGCAGCTTGACCGGACAGGGGCCCACCTACGAGCAGTACTTC. It encodes CASSLTGQGPTYEQYF.